The 16 T cell receptor beta chains below were found in one sample sequenced in a study of blood T cell repertoires in COVID-19. Clones were sequenced by immunoSEQ multiplex PCR, and TCRdb holds only the in-frame ones, with some missing. This sample yields hundreds of thousands of clones, of which around 90% are seen a single time; about 8.6% belongs to the top ten. The material sequenced was peripheral blood. Receptors were obtained from a man aged 18 to 29 with active or convalescent COVID-19.

The chain couples TRBV14 to TRBJ1-6; 7 bases agree with TRBD1. CDR1 and CDR2 from the germline V gene are SGHDN and FVKESK. The CDR3 covers 16 residues. V was clipped by 2 bases and J by 3 bases; unmatched bases: 4. CDR3 coding DNA: TGTGCCAGCAGCCAAAGGGACAGACGCTATAATTCACCCCTCCACTTT. This gives the protein CASSQRDRRYNSPLHF.

This chain uses TRBV7-8 with TRBJ2-7; TRBD2 agrees at 12 bases. The CDR3 consists of 16 residues. CDR1 and CDR2 (germline): SGHVS, FQNEAQ. The J segment lost 2 bases and the V segment lost 5 bases, leaving 7 bases of the junction unmatched. The CDR3 DNA sequence: TGTGCCAGCAGCATCTGGACTAGCGGGGCTCCCTACGAGCAGTACTTC. Its translation is CASSIWTSGAPYEQYF. The complete variable domain, with remaining parts taken from reference TRBV7-8 and TRBJ2-7, reads GAGVSQSPRYKVAKRGQDVALRCDPISGHVSLFWYQQALGQGPEFLTYFQNEAQLDKSGLPSDRFFAERPEGSVSTLKIQRTQQEDSAVYLCASSIWTSGAPYEQYFGPGTRLTVT.

The genes are TRBV18 and TRBJ1-1, with D unclear. The length of the CDR3 is 14 residues. Germline V gene sequence: CDR1 KGHSH, CDR2 LQKENI. V shed 6 bases and J shed 1 base, with 12 bases lying between them. CDR3 protein: CASSQANPNTEAFF. CDR3 sequence (DNA): TGTGCCAGCTCTCAGGCGAATCCGAACACTGAAGCTTTCTTT.

The rearrangement joins TRBV3-1 (or the pseudogene TRBV3-2) to TRBJ2-7, with 7 bases lining up with TRBD2. The V gene's germline CDR1 is LGHDT and CDR2 YNNKEL (reference sequence). The CDR3 has 18 residues. Unmatched junction bases numbered 15, after V lost 1 base and J lost 3 bases. The DNA for the CDR3 is TGTGCCAGCAGCCAAGGTAGCGCGGTTAGGACTAGAAACTACGAGCAGTACTTC. This translates into CASSQGSAVRTRNYEQYF.

This clone was counted between two and nine times. The V call is TRBV11-2, the J call TRBJ2-1, with 10 bases aligning to TRBD1. V lost 5 bases and J lost 7; bases outside the gene matches: 8. The length of the CDR3 is 15 residues. Germline CDR1 reads SGHAT; CDR2 reads FQNNGV. CDR3 sequence reads: CASSLPGQGQNEQFF. The CDR3 nucleotides read TGTGCCAGCAGCCTCCCGGGACAGGGGCAGAATGAGCAGTTCTTC.

The chain has TRBV5-4 and TRBJ1-6; no firm D call. Germline V gene sequence: CDR1 SGHNT, CDR2 YYREEE (reference sequence). The V end lost 0 bases, the J end lost 9 bases, and 10 bases lay between the germline ends. This CDR3 has 14 residues. DNA for the CDR3: TGTGCCAGCAGCTTGGGCCAGGAACGTTCACCCCTCCACTTT. Its translation is CASSLGQERSPLHF.

The rearrangement links TRBV19 to TRBJ2-7, with 7 bases identical to TRBD1. CDR3 size: 13 residues. V was pared by 10 bases and J by 3 bases, with 9 bases of the junction left unmatched. Germline CDR1 LNHDA, CDR2 SQIVND (reference sequence). The CDR3 bases are TGTGCCACCAGTCCGGGACAGCACTACGAGCAGTACTTC. Translated, it gives CATSPGQHYEQYF.

This chain links TRBV7-9 with TRBJ2-7; TRBD1 aligns across 9 bases. The germline V gene encodes CDR1 SEHNR and CDR2 FQNEAQ (reference sequence). The CDR3 sequence is 13 residues long. V shed 10 bases, J shed 5 bases, and the junction held 9 bases outside the gene matches. CDR3 bases: TGTGCCATAACCGGGACAGGGTTCCACGAGCAGTACTTC. Protein: CAITGTGFHEQYF.

The V and J genes are TRBV15 and TRBJ2-7; 12 bases are a match to TRBD2. V trimming: 5 bases; J trimming: 5 bases; junction bases outside the gene matches: 7. CDR1 is LNHNV and CDR2 is YYDKDF in the germline V gene (reference sequence). The CDR3 length is 15 residues. The CDR3 bases are TGTGCCACCAGCGGTGTACTAGCGGGGGGCGACGAGCAGTACTTC. Translation: CATSGVLAGGDEQYF.

This clone was counted only a few times. J is TRBJ1-2 and V is TRBV5-6; TRBD1 matches 9 bases. J was trimmed by 7 bases and V by 3 bases; bases with no gene match: 13. The CDR3 has 16 amino acids. Germline loops: CDR1 SGHDT, CDR2 YYEEEE. CDR3 DNA: TGTGCCAGCAGCTCTGAGGGGGGACAGGGCCCCTTTGGCTACACCTTC. Protein sequence: CASSSEGGQGPFGYTF. Full variable domain (missing parts from reference TRBV5-6 and TRBJ1-2): DAGVTQSPTHLIKTRGQQVTLRCSPKSGHDTVSWYQQALGQGPQFIFQYYEEEERQRGNFPDRFSGHQFPNYSSELNVNALLLGDSALYLCASSSEGGQGPFGYTFGSGTRLTVV.

The gene calls are TRBV2 and TRBJ1-2; D possibly corresponds to TRBD1 (5 bases). Trimming pared 0 bases from V and 7 bases from J, leaving 12 bases between. CDR1 is SNHLY and CDR2 is FYNNEI in the germline V gene. The CDR3 runs to 14 residues. CDR3 in amino acids: CASSEATGLGGYTF. The CDR3 nucleotides read TGTGCCAGCAGTGAAGCCACAGGTCTCGGTGGCTACACCTTC.

V usage is TRBV12-5 and J usage is TRBJ2-4, with D unclear. Trimming pared 1 base from V and 6 bases from J, leaving 7 bases between. The length of the CDR3 is 13 residues. Germline V gene lookup returns CDR1 LGHNT and CDR2 FRNRAP. The DNA for the CDR3 is TGTGCTAGTGGTTTGGCTAACGCAAACATTCAGTACTTC. The encoded protein is CASGLANANIQYF.

The CDR3 reads CASSIRQGAQPQHF. For the CDR3, the DNA is TGTGCCAGTAGTATACGGCAGGGGGCTCAGCCCCAGCATTTT. The gene calls are TRBV19 and TRBJ1-5, with 8 positions matching TRBD1. Germline lookup yields CDR1 LNHDA and CDR2 SQIVND (reference sequence). The V and J ends lost 2 bases and 6 bases, in that order; junction bases with no gene match: 3. The length of the CDR3 is 14 residues.

J is TRBJ1-2 and V is TRBV9; 8 bases are shared with TRBD1. Germline values: CDR1 SGDLS, CDR2 YYNGEE. J lost 3 bases, V lost 3 bases, and 7 bases had no gene match. The CDR3 sequence is 15 residues long. The CDR3 here is CASSGYRGTYYGYTF. The DNA for the CDR3 is TGTGCCAGCAGCGGGTACAGGGGGACCTACTATGGCTACACCTTC.

The chain couples TRBV4-1 to TRBJ2-2; perhaps TRBD1 as D (6 bases). V lost 2 bases, J lost 5 bases, and 12 bases lay in between. CDR1 MGHRA and CDR2 YSYEKL come from the germline V gene. CDR3 size: 15 residues. The CDR3 spells CASSQRQRGTGELFF. The CDR3 DNA reads as TGCGCCAGCAGCCAACGGCAAAGGGGGACCGGGGAGCTGTTTTTT.

V is TRBV29-1 and J is TRBJ2-3, with 8 bases fitting TRBD1. The CDR3 has 16 amino acids. Per germline, CDR1 SQVTM and CDR2 ANQGSEA. Trimming at V came to 4 bases and at J to 4 bases, leaving 13 bases not matched to a gene. The CDR3 DNA reads as TGCAGCGTTGTCGGGACAGGCAATAAAGTACCAGATACGCAGTATTTT. Its protein is CSVVGTGNKVPDTQYF.